This T cell receptor beta chain was documented in a study of T-cell reconstitution after alpha-beta-depleted transplantation in children. Study outcomes and limitations: Certain patients had high TCRbeta diversity at day 60, and it came from recipient T cells and thymic progenitors that survived. Several hundred expanded graft clones reportedly were the source of alpha-beta T cells about two months after transplant. Newly generated T cells supplied most T-cell counts and diversity one year post-transplant.

This clonotype was seen ten or more times. Its cognate antigen is unknown. The authors prepared the TCRbeta library with unique molecular identifiers. From the PCR reads, TCRdb called clonotypes with MiXCR, one entry per CDR3 protein. The sample holds about 32,000 distinct CDR3 sequences; about 7% are singletons and the top ten take around 27%. V dropped 7 bases and J dropped 7; count of bases not matched to a gene: 3. The CDR3 is made up of 12 amino acids. CDR1 SGHAT and CDR2 FQNNGV come from the germline V gene. The chain combines TRBV11-2 with TRBJ1-2, with 10 bases that match TRBD1. This TCR was sampled from a child under two years old who had a stem cell transplant for acute myeloid leukemia, so the T cells may come from the graft donor. Source: peripheral blood, taken 60 days after TCRalphabeta/CD19-depleted stem cell transplant. CDR3 residues: CASKRDRGGYTF. Here the CDR3 DNA reads TGTGCCAGCAAACGGGACAGGGGTGGCTACACCTTC.